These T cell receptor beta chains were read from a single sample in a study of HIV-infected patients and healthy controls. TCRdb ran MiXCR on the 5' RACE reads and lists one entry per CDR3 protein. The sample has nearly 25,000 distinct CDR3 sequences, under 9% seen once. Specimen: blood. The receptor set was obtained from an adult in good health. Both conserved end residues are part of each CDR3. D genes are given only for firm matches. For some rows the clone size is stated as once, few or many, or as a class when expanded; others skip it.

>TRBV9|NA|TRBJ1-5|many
CASSPRGEDQPQHF
TGTGCCAGCAGCCCCCGAGGGGAGGATCAGCCCCAGCATTTT
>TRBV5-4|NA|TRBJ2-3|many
CASSPKGQSVSTDTQYF
TGTGCCAGCAGCCCCAAAGGACAGAGCGTTAGCACAGATACGCAGTATTTT
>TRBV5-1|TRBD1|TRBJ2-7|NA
CASSRGTGGVNEQYF
TGCGCCAGCAGCAGGGGGACAGGGGGCGTCAACGAGCAGTACTTC
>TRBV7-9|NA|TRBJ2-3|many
CASQGKERTDTQYF
TGTGCCAGCCAGGGGAAGGAGCGCACAGATACGCAGTATTTT
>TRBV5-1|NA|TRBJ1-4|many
CASSSTGGKLFF
TGCGCCAGCAGCTCCACTGGGGGAAAACTGTTTTTT
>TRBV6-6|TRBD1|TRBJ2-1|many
CASSRTGGSARSDNEQFF
TGTGCCAGCAGTCGGACAGGGGGCTCGGCCCGGTCTGACAATGAGCAGTTCTTC
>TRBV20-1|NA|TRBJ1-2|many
CSARSLDYGYTF
TGCAGTGCTAGGTCTCTAGACTATGGCTACACCTTC
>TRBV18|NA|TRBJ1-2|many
CASSPPENYGYTF
TGTGCCAGCTCACCACCAGAGAACTATGGCTACACCTTC
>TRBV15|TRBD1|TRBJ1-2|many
CATSTSRRDSAVHIYGYTF
TGTGCCACCAGCACCTCAAGGCGGGACAGCGCGGTCCACATCTATGGCTACACCTTC
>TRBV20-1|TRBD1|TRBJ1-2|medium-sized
CSALLGQVSSYTF
TGCAGTGCTCTTCTGGGACAGGTCTCTAGCTACACCTTC
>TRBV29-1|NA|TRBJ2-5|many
CSVVSSAAPTQYF
TGCAGCGTTGTGTCCTCCGCCGCACCGACCCAGTACTTC
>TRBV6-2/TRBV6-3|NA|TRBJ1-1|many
CASSYPRNTEAFF
TGTGCCAGCAGTTACCCGAGGAACACTGAAGCTTTCTTT
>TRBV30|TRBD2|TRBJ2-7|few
CAWSVRTSGEQYF
TGTGCCTGGAGTGTAAGGACTAGCGGGGAGCAGTACTTC
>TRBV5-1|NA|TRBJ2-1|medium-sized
CATPEISYNEQFF
TGCGCCACCCCAGAGATCTCCTACAATGAGCAGTTCTTC
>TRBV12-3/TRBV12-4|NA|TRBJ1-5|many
CASSLDGSNQPQHF
TGTGCCAGCAGTTTGGACGGCTCCAATCAGCCCCAGCATTTT
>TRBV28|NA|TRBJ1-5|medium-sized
CASSRSWPQHF
TGTGCCAGCAGCCGCAGCTGGCCCCAGCATTTT
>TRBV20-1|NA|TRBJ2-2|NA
CSATGTGNTGELFF
TGCAGTGCAACCGGGACGGGGAACACCGGGGAGCTGTTTTTT
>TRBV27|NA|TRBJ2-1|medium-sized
CASSLSSWRDNEQFF
TGTGCCAGCAGTTTATCTTCGTGGAGGGACAATGAGCAGTTCTTC
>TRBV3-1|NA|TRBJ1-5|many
CASSQGPGGNQPQHF
TGTGCCAGCAGCCAAGGCCCAGGGGGCAATCAGCCCCAGCATTTT
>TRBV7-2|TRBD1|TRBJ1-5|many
CASSLAQGVDQPQHF
TGTGCCAGCAGCTTAGCGCAGGGGGTCGATCAGCCCCAGCATTTT
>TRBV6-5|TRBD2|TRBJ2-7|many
CASSWGGSREQYF
TGTGCCAGCAGTTGGGGGGGGTCCCGGGAGCAGTACTTC
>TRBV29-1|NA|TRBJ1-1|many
CSVGQPDTEAFF
TGCAGCGTCGGCCAGCCCGACACTGAAGCTTTCTTT
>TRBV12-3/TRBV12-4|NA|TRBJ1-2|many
CASSPGYGYTF
TGTGCCAGCAGTCCCGGGTATGGCTACACCTTC
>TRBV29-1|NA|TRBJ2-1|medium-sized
CSVEFRWGEQFF
TGCAGCGTTGAGTTCCGGTGGGGTGAGCAGTTCTTC
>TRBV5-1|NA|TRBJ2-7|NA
CASTQLQGLCEQYF
TGCGCCAGCACCCAACTTCAGGGGTTGTGCGAGCAGTACTTC
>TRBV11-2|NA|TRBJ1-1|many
CASSPGANQAFF
TGTGCCAGCAGCCCAGGGGCGAACCAAGCTTTCTTT
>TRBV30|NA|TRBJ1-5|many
CAWSNYPAVEYSNQPQHF
TGTGCCTGGAGCAACTACCCGGCAGTAGAATATAGCAATCAGCCCCAGCATTTT
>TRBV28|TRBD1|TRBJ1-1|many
CASSKTGGWTEAFF
TGTGCCAGCAGCAAAACAGGGGGTTGGACTGAAGCTTTCTTT
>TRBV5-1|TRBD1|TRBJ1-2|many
CASSLAGTGGSRVSGYTF
TGCGCCAGCAGCTTGGCCGGGACAGGGGGATCAAGAGTGAGTGGCTACACCTTC
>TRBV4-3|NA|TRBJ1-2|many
CASSLSIRGPNYGYTF
TGCGCCAGCAGCCTCTCAATCAGGGGCCCTAACTATGGCTACACCTTC
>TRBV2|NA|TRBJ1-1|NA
CASSVRGLNEAFF
TGTGCCAGCAGTGTGAGGGGGTTGAATGAAGCTTTCTTT
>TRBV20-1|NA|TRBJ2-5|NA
CSARDPRDAQETQYF
TGCAGTGCTAGAGATCCGCGGGACGCCCAAGAGACCCAGTACTTC
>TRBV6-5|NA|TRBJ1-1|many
CASSRLGGVMNTEAFF
TGTGCCAGCAGCCGACTAGGGGGAGTGATGAACACTGAAGCTTTCTTT
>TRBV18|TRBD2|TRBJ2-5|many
CASSPRLAGGFQETQYF
TGTGCCAGCTCACCTCGACTAGCGGGGGGATTCCAAGAGACCCAGTACTTC
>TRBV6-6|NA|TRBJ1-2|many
CASSYQGKENGYTF
TGTGCCAGCAGTTACCAGGGCAAAGAGAATGGCTACACCTTC
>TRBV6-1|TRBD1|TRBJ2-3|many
CASSTPDRGRVTDTQYF
TGTGCCAGCAGTACCCCAGACAGGGGGCGCGTCACAGATACGCAGTATTTT
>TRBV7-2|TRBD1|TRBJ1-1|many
CASSLRTGGRITEAFF
TGTGCCAGCAGCTTGAGGACAGGGGGTCGTATCACTGAAGCTTTCTTT
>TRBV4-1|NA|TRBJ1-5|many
CASSREGAGNQPQHF
TGCGCCAGCAGCCGAGAGGGCGCCGGCAATCAGCCCCAGCATTTT
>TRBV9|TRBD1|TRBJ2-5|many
CASSGGTGEGLETQYF
TGTGCCAGCAGCGGCGGGACAGGGGAGGGTTTAGAGACCCAGTACTTC
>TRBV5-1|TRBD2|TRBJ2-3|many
CASSLRAGGTDTQYF
TGCGCCAGCAGCTTGCGAGCGGGGGGGACAGATACGCAGTATTTT
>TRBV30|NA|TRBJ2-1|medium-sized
CAWSRVDSYNEQFF
TGTGCCTGGAGTCGCGTGGACAGTTACAATGAGCAGTTCTTC
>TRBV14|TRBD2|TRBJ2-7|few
CASSPRLAGKQYF
TGTGCCAGCAGCCCGCGACTAGCGGGGAAGCAGTACTTC
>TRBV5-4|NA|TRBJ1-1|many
CASSVRGQNTEAFF
TGTGCCAGCAGCGTGAGGGGCCAGAACACTGAAGCTTTCTTT
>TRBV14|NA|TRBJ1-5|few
CASRLAGGSQPQHF
TGTGCCAGCAGGCTAGCCGGGGGTAGTCAGCCCCAGCATTTT
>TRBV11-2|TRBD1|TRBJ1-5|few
CASSPNRGRNQPQHF
TGTGCCAGCAGCCCTAACAGGGGGCGCAATCAGCCCCAGCATTTT
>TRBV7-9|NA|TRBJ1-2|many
CASSLDFSAGREGYTF
TGTGCCAGCAGCTTAGATTTTTCGGCAGGGCGAGAGGGCTACACCTTC
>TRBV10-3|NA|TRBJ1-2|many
CAISENGEGYGYTF
TGTGCCATCAGTGAGAACGGGGAAGGCTATGGCTACACCTTC
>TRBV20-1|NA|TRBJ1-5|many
CSARGTAGSQPQHF
TGCAGTGCCCGCGGTACGGCGGGTAGTCAGCCCCAGCATTTT
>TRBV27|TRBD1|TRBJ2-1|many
CASSFRGIDYNEQFF
TGTGCCAGCAGCTTCAGGGGGATCGACTACAATGAGCAGTTCTTC